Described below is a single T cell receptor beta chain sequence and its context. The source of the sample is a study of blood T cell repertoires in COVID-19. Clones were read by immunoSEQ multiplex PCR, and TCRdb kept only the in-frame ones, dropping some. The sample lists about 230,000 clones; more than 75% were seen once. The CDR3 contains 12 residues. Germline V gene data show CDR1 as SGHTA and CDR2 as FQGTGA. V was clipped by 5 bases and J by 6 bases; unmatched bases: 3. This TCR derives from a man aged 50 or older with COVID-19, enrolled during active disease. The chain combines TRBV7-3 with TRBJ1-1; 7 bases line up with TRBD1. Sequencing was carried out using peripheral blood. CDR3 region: CASSRQGAEAFF. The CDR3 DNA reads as TGTGCCAGCAGCCGTCAGGGGGCTGAAGCTTTCTTT.